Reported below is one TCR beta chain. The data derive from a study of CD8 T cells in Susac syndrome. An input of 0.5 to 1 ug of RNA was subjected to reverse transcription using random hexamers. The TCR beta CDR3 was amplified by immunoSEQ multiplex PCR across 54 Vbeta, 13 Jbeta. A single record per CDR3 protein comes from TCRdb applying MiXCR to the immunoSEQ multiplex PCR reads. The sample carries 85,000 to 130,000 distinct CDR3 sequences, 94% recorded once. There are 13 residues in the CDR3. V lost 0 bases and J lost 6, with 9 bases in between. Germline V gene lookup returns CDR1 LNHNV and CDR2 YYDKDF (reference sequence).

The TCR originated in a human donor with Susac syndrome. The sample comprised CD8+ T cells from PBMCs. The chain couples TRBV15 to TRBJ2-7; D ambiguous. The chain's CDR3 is CATSRDLIAEQYF. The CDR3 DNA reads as TGTGCCACCAGCAGAGATCTGATTGCCGAGCAGTACTTC.